Listed below are T cell receptor beta chains from one sample, sequenced in a study of T-cell reconstitution after alpha-beta-depleted transplantation in children. One entry per CDR3 protein, called by TCRdb with MiXCR from the PCR reads. The sample holds about 150,000 distinct CDR3 sequences, around 8.8% seen once. This specimen consisted of PBMCs, mostly from graft donor cells, obtained 180 days after TCRalphabeta/CD19-depleted stem cell transplant. The receptors come from a female patient between 2 and 15 years old who had a stem cell transplant for congenital amegakaryocytic thrombocytopenia, so the T cells may come from the graft donor. The CDR3 runs from the conserved cysteine through the conserved F or W. Each record gives: clone size, CDR3 length, J gene, D gene, V gene, CDR3 protein, CDR3 DNA. The D gene is left open where the match is weak. Part of the rows lack a size; the others show once, few, many or a class for expanded clones.

many	16	TRBJ2-7	TRBD1	TRBV6-2/TRBV6-3	CASSKPTGPSGDEQYF	TGTGCCAGCAGCAAGCCGACAGGGCCCTCTGGGGACGAGCAGTACTTC
few	12	TRBJ2-5	TRBD1	TRBV15	CATSRDSPSQYF	TGTGCCACCAGCCGGGACAGCCCGTCCCAGTACTTC
many	15	TRBJ2-3	-	TRBV7-3	CASSLTSRPTDTQYF	TGTGCCAGCAGCTTAACATCCAGACCCACAGATACGCAGTATTTT
many	17	TRBJ2-3	-	TRBV5-1	CASSLELPSVSTDTQYF	TGCGCCAGCAGCTTGGAACTTCCGTCTGTTAGCACAGATACGCAGTATTTT
few	14	TRBJ2-7	-	TRBV5-1	CASSYNGSPYEQYF	TGCGCCAGCAGCTACAACGGATCCCCCTACGAGCAGTACTTC
many	12	TRBJ1-2	-	TRBV5-5	CASRRTEGGYTF	TGTGCCAGCAGGCGGACAGAAGGAGGCTACACCTTC
few	16	TRBJ2-3	TRBD2	TRBV4-3	CASSQESGLAADTQYF	TGCGCCAGCAGCCAAGAATCTGGACTAGCAGCAGATACGCAGTATTTT
many	16	TRBJ2-3	-	TRBV4-1	CASSQAGGASTDTQYF	TGCGCCAGCAGCCAAGCCGGGGGAGCTAGCACAGATACGCAGTATTTT
many	16	TRBJ2-7	TRBD2	TRBV20-1	CSAAPLLREGTYEQYF	TGCAGTGCTGCCCCGCTGTTGCGGGAGGGTACCTACGAGCAGTACTTC
many	11	TRBJ2-5	-	TRBV20-1	CSARSQETQYF	TGCAGTGCCAGATCTCAGGAGACCCAGTACTTC
many	17	TRBJ2-6	TRBD1	TRBV5-1	CASSLHRGPSGANVLTF	TGCGCCAGCAGCCTACACAGGGGGCCCTCTGGGGCCAACGTCCTGACTTTC
-	15	TRBJ1-2	TRBD1	TRBV19	CASSIPLGRGSGYTF	TGTGCCAGTAGTATACCCCTAGGCAGGGGGAGCGGCTACACCTTC
many	16	TRBJ2-1	TRBD2	TRBV3-1	CASSQDLSGRMNEQFF	TGTGCCAGCAGCCAAGATCTTAGCGGGAGAATGAATGAGCAGTTCTTC
few	13	TRBJ1-2	TRBD1	TRBV27	CASSLRQGHGYTF	TGTGCCAGCAGTTTACGACAGGGTCATGGCTACACCTTC
many	14	TRBJ2-7	TRBD2	TRBV6-5	CASRGIAGAYEQYF	TGTGCCAGCAGGGGGATAGCGGGAGCCTACGAGCAGTACTTC
many	15	TRBJ2-5	-	TRBV11-2	CASSSPDPSQETQYF	TGTGCCAGCAGTTCCCCGGACCCATCGCAAGAGACCCAGTACTTC
many	10	TRBJ1-1	-	TRBV29-1	CSVYSTEAFF	TGCAGCGTTTATAGCACTGAAGCTTTCTTT
-	18	TRBJ2-5	TRBD2	TRBV5-5	CASSWKKLAGNLQETQYF	TGTGCCAGCAGCTGGAAGAAACTAGCGGGGAACCTCCAAGAGACCCAGTACTTC
many	15	TRBJ1-4	-	TRBV7-9	CASGLCGGSNEKLFF	TGTGCCAGCGGCCTTTGTGGGGGGAGCAATGAAAAACTGTTTTTT
few	17	TRBJ1-6	-	TRBV5-8	CASNFRTTGKRNSPLHF	TGTGCCAGCAACTTCCGCACGACAGGAAAGAGGAATTCACCCCTCCACTTT
many	14	TRBJ2-2	-	TRBV7-8	CASSFYRDNGELFF	TGTGCCAGCAGCTTCTACAGGGATAACGGGGAGCTGTTTTTT
many	13	TRBJ2-1	TRBD2	TRBV4-3	CASSRDYYNEQFF	TGCGCCAGCAGCAGGGACTACTACAATGAGCAGTTCTTC
many	15	TRBJ2-2	-	TRBV10-3	CAINPEGRWAGELFF	TGTGCCATCAACCCTGAAGGGAGGTGGGCCGGGGAGCTGTTTTTT
many	15	TRBJ2-7	-	TRBV20-1	CSARDRNRGGWEQYF	TGCAGTGCTAGAGATAGGAACAGGGGAGGATGGGAGCAGTACTTC
many	15	TRBJ2-5	-	TRBV10-3	CAISARIPPSETQYF	TGTGCCATCAGTGCTCGTATTCCCCCGTCGGAGACCCAGTACTTC
many	15	TRBJ2-3	-	TRBV7-7	CASSPGLTSTDTQYF	TGTGCCAGCAGCCCGGGCCTCACTAGCACAGATACGCAGTATTTT
many	11	TRBJ2-3	-	TRBV12-3/TRBV12-4	CASSFSDTQYF	TGTGCCAGCAGCTTTTCTGATACGCAGTATTTT
many	16	TRBJ2-3	TRBD1	TRBV27	CASSVWAGGVADTQYF	TGTGCCAGCAGTGTATGGGCAGGGGGCGTAGCAGATACGCAGTATTTT
few	11	TRBJ2-5	-	TRBV30	CAWSRQETQYF	TGTGCCTGGAGTAGACAAGAGACCCAGTACTTC
many	16	TRBJ2-3	TRBD1	TRBV10-3	CATKSGAGQGIDTQYF	TGTGCCACCAAATCAGGGGCAGGACAGGGGATAGATACGCAGTATTTT
many	14	TRBJ2-5	-	TRBV5-6	CASSSAGKLETQYF	TGTGCCAGCAGCTCGGCAGGGAAGTTGGAGACCCAGTACTTC
-	11	TRBJ2-5	-	TRBV29-1	CSIGQRETQYF	TGCAGCATCGGACAGCGGGAGACCCAGTACTTC
many	16	TRBJ1-2	-	TRBV5-1	CASSFRVQLPGSGYTF	TGCGCCAGCAGCTTCCGGGTACAGTTACCTGGATCCGGCTACACCTTC
many	13	TRBJ2-7	TRBD1	TRBV29-1	CSVWFGTVNEQYF	TGCAGCGTTTGGTTCGGGACAGTTAACGAGCAGTACTTC
-	13	TRBJ2-6	-	TRBV12-3/TRBV12-4	CASSWGRANVLTF	TGTGCCAGCAGCTGGGGCCGGGCCAACGTCCTGACTTTC
many	14	TRBJ1-1	-	TRBV20-1	CSARDSYMNTEAFF	TGCAGTGCTAGGGACAGCTACATGAACACTGAAGCTTTCTTT
many	15	TRBJ2-1	TRBD2	TRBV9	CASSLSGSTYNEQFF	TGTGCCAGCAGCTTAAGCGGGAGTACCTACAATGAGCAGTTCTTC
many	14	TRBJ2-6	-	TRBV30	CAWSFRSGANVLTF	TGTGCCTGGAGTTTCCGGTCTGGGGCCAACGTCCTGACTTTC
-	15	TRBJ1-5	TRBD1	TRBV20-1	CSARRTGIPNQPQHF	TGCAGTGCTAGACGGACAGGGATACCCAATCAGCCCCAGCATTTT
many	13	TRBJ2-7	TRBD1	TRBV28	CASTSGQVHEQYF	TGTGCCAGCACCTCGGGACAGGTCCACGAGCAGTACTTC
few	13	TRBJ2-7	-	TRBV20-1	CSAPSDFSYEQYF	TGCAGTGCTCCCTCCGATTTTTCCTACGAGCAGTACTTC
-	15	TRBJ2-7	TRBD2	TRBV6-5	CASSSYGTSAYEQYF	TGTGCCAGCAGTTCATACGGGACTAGCGCCTACGAGCAGTACTTC
many	11	TRBJ1-4	-	TRBV29-1	CSVDRGEKLFF	TGCAGCGTTGACAGGGGTGAAAAACTGTTTTTT
many	15	TRBJ1-2	TRBD1	TRBV20-1	CSARDVDRGDYGYTF	TGCAGTGCTAGAGATGTGGACAGGGGTGACTATGGCTACACCTTC
few	13	TRBJ2-1	-	TRBV5-1	CASSLANNNEQFF	TGCGCCAGCAGCTTGGCCAATAACAATGAGCAGTTCTTC
many	12	TRBJ1-1	-	TRBV7-9	CASSLTTAEAFF	TGTGCCAGCAGCTTAACGACAGCTGAAGCTTTCTTT
many	13	TRBJ2-7	TRBD1	TRBV11-2	CASGEQGAYEQYF	TGTGCCAGCGGTGAACAGGGGGCTTACGAGCAGTACTTC
few	14	TRBJ1-1	-	TRBV5-1	CASSLDRVGTEAFF	TGCGCCAGCAGCTTGGACAGGGTGGGCACTGAAGCTTTCTTT
many	17	TRBJ1-1	-	TRBV12-3/TRBV12-4	CASSLDPGRSVNTEAFF	TGTGCCAGCAGTCTAGACCCAGGGAGGTCGGTGAACACTGAAGCTTTCTTT
few	11	TRBJ2-1	-	TRBV12-3/TRBV12-4	CASSEIAGQFF	TGTGCCAGCAGTGAGATCGCGGGGCAGTTCTTC
-	15	TRBJ2-1	TRBD2	TRBV5-1	CASSLRLASDNEQFF	TGCGCCAGCAGCCTCCGACTAGCCTCGGACAATGAGCAGTTCTTC
many	14	TRBJ1-2	-	TRBV12-3/TRBV12-4	CASRALGSGYGYTF	TGTGCCAGCAGGGCCCTGGGGAGCGGCTATGGCTACACCTTC
many	11	TRBJ2-7	-	TRBV7-2	CASSRGREQYF	TGTGCCAGCAGCCGGGGACGGGAGCAGTACTTC
many	13	TRBJ2-6	-	TRBV29-1	CSVVGSGANVLTF	TGCAGCGTTGTTGGCTCTGGGGCCAACGTCCTGACTTTC
many	14	TRBJ2-7	-	TRBV5-8	CASSFLDPSYEQYF	TGTGCCAGCAGCTTCCTGGACCCCTCCTACGAGCAGTACTTC
few	12	TRBJ2-3	-	TRBV7-3	CASSASGDTQYF	TGTGCCAGCAGCGCCTCGGGGGATACGCAGTATTTT
few	14	TRBJ2-5	TRBD1	TRBV15	CATKKDRVQETQYF	TGTGCCACCAAGAAAGACAGGGTCCAAGAGACCCAGTACTTC
many	15	TRBJ2-1	-	TRBV7-8	CASSLFVYSYNEQFF	TGTGCCAGCAGCTTGTTCGTCTACTCCTACAATGAGCAGTTCTTC
-	13	TRBJ2-7	-	TRBV7-9	CASSGTGPYEQYF	TGTGCCAGCAGTGGAACAGGGCCCTACGAGCAGTACTTC